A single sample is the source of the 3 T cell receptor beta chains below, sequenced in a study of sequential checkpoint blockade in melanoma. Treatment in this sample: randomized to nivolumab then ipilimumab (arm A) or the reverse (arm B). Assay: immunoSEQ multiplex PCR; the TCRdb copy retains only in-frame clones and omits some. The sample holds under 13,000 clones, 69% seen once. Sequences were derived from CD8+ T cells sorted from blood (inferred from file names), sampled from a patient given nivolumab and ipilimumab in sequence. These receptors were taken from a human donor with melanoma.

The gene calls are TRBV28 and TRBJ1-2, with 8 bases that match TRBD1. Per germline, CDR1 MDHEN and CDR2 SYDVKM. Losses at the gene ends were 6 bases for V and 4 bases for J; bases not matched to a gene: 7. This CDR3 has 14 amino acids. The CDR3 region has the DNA TGTGCCAGCAGACCAGTACAGGGGGGCTATGGCTACACCTTC. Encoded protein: CASRPVQGGYGYTF.

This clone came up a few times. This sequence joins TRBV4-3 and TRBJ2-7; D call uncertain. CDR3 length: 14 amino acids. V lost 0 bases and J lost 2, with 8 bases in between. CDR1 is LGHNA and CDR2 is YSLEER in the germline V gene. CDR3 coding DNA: TGCGCCAGCAGCCAAGATCAGGCAGCCTACGAGCAGTACTTC. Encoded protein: CASSQDQAAYEQYF.

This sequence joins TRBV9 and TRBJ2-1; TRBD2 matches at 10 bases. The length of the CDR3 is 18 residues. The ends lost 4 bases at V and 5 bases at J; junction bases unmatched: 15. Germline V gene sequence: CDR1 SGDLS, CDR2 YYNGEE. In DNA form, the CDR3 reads TGTGCCAGCAGCCTCTTCTCGGGGGTAGCGGGAGGACACAATGAGCAGTTCTTC. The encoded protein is CASSLFSGVAGGHNEQFF.